Here is one T cell receptor beta chain with its context. As yet, its antigen is unknown. The data stem from a study of cytotoxic CD8 clonotypes in ibrutinib-treated CLL. Across the whole study: When averaged across all of the samples, the counts came to a few hundred thousand productive templates and 85,000 to 95,000 productive rearrangements. Study-wide results and caveats: Clonality correlated strongly with circulating CD8+ T cells and exceeded age-matched healthy donors at baseline.

The V segment lost 3 bases and the J segment 7 bases; nucleotides outside the gene matches: 2. Germline CDR1 is KGHSH and CDR2 is LQKENI. The CDR3 runs to 14 residues. TCRdb's table, derived via immunoSEQ multiplex PCR, lists solely in-frame clones and lacks some. Of just over 200,000 clones in the sample, nearly 80% were seen once. The sample was PBMCs, taken after 12 months of ibrutinib treatment. This receptor was taken from a human donor with chronic lymphocytic leukemia. The rearrangement links TRBV18 to TRBJ2-6; TRBD2 matches at 8 bases. The CDR3 DNA sequence: TGTGCCAGCTCACCCGGACTAGCTGCCAACGTCCTGACTTTC. This translates into CASSPGLAANVLTF. Using reference TRBV18 and TRBJ2-6 for the parts outside the CDR3, the full variable domain is NAGVMQNPRHLVRRRGQEARLRCSPMKGHSHVYWYRQLPEEGLKFMVYLQKENIIDESGMPKERFSAEFPKEGPSILRIQQVVRGDSAAYFCASSPGLAANVLTFGAGSRLTVL.